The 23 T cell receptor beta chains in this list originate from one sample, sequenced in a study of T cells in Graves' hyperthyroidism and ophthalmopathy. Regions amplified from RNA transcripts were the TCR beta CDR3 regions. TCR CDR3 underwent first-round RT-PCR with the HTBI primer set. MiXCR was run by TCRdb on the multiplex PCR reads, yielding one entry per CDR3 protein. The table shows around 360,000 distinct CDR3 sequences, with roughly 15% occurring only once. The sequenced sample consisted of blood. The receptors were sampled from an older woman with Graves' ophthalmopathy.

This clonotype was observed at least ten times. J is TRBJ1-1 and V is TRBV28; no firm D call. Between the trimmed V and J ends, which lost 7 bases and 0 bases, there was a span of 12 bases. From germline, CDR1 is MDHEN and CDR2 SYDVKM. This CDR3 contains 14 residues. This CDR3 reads CASKEDRLNTEAFF. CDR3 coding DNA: TGTGCCAGCAAAGAAGACCGCCTGAACACTGAAGCTTTCTTT.

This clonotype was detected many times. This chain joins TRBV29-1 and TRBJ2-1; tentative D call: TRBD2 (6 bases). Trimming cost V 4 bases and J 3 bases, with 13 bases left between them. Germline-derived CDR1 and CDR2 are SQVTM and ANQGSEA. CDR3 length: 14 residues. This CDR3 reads CSVVGLASYNEQFF. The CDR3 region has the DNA TGCAGCGTTGTAGGTCTAGCGAGCTACAATGAGCAGTTCTTC.

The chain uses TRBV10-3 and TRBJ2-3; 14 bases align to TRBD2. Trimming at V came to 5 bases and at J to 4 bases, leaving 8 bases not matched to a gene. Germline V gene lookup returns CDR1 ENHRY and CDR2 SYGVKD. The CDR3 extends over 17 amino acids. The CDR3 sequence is CAISTGTSGSGPDTQYF. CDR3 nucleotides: TGTGCCATCAGTACAGGGACTAGCGGGAGTGGCCCAGATACGCAGTATTTT.

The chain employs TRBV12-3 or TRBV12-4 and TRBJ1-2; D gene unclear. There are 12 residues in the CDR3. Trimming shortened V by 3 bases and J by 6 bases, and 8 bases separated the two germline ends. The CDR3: CASSFFGHGYTF. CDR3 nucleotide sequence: TGTGCCAGCAGTTTCTTTGGGCATGGCTACACCTTC.

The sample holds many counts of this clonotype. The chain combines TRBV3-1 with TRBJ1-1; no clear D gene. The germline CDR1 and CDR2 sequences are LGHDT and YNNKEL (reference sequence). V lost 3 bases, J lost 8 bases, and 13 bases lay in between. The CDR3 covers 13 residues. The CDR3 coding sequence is TGTGCCAGCAGCCAGTCCGGGAGGCGAGAAGCTTTCTTT. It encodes CASSQSGRREAFF.

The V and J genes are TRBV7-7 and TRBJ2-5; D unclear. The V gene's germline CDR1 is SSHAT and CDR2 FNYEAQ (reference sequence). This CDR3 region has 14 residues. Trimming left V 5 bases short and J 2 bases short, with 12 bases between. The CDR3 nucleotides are TGTGCCAGCAGCCCCCTGGAGATACAAGAGACCCAGTACTTC. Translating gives CASSPLEIQETQYF.

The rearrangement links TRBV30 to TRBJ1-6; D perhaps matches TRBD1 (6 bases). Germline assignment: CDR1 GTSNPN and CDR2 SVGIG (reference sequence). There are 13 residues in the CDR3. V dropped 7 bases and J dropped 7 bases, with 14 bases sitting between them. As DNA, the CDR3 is TGTGCCTACTCCGGGACAAGGAATTCACCCCTCCACTTT. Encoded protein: CAYSGTRNSPLHF.

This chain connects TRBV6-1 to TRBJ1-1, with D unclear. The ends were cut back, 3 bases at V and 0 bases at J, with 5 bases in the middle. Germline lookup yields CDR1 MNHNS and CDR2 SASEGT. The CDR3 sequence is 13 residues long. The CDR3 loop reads CASSDSMNTEAFF. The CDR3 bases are TGTGCCAGCAGTGACAGTATGAACACTGAAGCTTTCTTT.

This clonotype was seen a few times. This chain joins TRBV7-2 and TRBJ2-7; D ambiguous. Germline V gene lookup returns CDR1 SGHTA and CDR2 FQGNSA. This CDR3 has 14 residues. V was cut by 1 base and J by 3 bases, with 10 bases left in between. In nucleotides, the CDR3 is TGTGCCAGCAGCTTAGAGGAGTGGAACTACGAGCAGTACTTC. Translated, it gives CASSLEEWNYEQYF. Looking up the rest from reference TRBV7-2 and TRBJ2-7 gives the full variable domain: GAGVSQSPSNKVTEKGKDVELRCDPISGHTALYWYRQSLGQGLEFLIYFQGNSAPDKSGLPSDRFSAERTGGSVSTLTIQRTQQEDSAVYLCASSLEEWNYEQYFGPGTRLTVT.

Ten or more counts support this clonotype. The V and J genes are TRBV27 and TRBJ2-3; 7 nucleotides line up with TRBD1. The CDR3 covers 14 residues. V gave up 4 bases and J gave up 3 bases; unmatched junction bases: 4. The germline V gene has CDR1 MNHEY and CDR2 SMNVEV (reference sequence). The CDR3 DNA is TGTGCCAGCAGTTCGACAGGGTCGACAGATACGCAGTATTTT. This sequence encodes CASSSTGSTDTQYF.

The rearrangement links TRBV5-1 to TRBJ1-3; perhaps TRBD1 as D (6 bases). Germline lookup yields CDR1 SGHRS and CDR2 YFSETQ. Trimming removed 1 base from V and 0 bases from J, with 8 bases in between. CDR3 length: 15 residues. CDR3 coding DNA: TGCGCCAGCAGCTTGAGGGGGATCTCTGGAAACACCATATATTTT. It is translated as CASSLRGISGNTIYF.

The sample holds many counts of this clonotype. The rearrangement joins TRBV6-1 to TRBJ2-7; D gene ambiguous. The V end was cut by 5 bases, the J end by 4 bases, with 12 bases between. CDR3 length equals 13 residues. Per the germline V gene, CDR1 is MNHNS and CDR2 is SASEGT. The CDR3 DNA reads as TGTGCCAGCAGTTCGTCTCTACATTACGAGCAGTACTTC. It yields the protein CASSSSLHYEQYF.

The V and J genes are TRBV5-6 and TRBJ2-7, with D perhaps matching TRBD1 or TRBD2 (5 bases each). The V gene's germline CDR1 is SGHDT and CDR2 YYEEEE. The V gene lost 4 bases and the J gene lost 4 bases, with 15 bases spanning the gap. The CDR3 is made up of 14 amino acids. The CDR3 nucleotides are TGTGCCAGCAGCCTTCCCGGGACGGGATACGAGCAGTACTTC. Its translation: CASSLPGTGYEQYF.

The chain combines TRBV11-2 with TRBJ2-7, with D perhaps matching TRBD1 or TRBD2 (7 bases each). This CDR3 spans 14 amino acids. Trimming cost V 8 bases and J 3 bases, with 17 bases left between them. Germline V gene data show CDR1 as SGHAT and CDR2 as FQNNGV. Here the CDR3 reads CASGRGGTVYEQYF. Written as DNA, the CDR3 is TGTGCCAGCGGCAGGGGGGGGACCGTCTACGAGCAGTACTTC.

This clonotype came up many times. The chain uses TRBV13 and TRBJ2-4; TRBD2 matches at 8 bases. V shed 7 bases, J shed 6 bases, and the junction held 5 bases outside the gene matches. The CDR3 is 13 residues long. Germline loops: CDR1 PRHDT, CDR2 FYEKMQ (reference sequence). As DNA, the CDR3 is TGTGCCAGCACCCACCTAGCGGGAAACATTCAGTACTTC. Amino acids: CASTHLAGNIQYF.

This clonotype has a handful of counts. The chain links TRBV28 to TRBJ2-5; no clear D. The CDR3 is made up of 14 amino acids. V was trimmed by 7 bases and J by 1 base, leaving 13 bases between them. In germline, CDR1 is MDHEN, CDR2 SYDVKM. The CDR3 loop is CASTEALRQETQYF. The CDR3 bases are TGTGCCAGCACAGAGGCTCTCCGCCAAGAGACCCAGTACTTC.

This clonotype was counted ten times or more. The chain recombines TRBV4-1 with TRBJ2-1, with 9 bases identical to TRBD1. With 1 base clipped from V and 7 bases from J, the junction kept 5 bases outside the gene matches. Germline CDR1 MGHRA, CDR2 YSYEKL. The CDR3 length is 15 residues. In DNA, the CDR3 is TGCGCCAGCAGCCAAGGGGACAGGGTCCCTAATGAGCAGTTCTTC. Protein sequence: CASSQGDRVPNEQFF.

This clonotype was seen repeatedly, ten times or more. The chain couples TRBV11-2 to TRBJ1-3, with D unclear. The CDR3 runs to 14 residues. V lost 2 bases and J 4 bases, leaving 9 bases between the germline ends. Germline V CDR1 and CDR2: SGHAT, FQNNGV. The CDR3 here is CASSLMGPGNTIYF. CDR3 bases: TGTGCCAGCAGCTTAATGGGTCCAGGAAACACCATATATTTT.

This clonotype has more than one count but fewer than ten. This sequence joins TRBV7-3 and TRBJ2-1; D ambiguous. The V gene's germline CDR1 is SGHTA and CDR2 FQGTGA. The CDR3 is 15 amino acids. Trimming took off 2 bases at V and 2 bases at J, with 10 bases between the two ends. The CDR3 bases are TGTGCCAGCAGCTTATGGGGTAGCCCCTACAATGAGCAGTTCTTC. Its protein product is CASSLWGSPYNEQFF.

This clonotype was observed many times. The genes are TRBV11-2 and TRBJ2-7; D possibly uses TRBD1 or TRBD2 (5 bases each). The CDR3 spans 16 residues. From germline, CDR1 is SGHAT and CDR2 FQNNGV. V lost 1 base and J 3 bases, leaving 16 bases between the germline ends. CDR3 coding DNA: TGTGCCAGCAGCTTAGCGGGGATAGGGGTAGGCTACGAGCAGTACTTC. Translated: CASSLAGIGVGYEQYF.

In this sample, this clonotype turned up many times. This CDR3 reads CSAFPTGSQETQYF. CDR3 in DNA: TGCAGTGCTTTCCCCACAGGGAGCCAAGAGACCCAGTACTTC. V gene TRBV20-1 combines with J gene TRBJ2-5, with TRBD1 as a possible D gene (6 bases). Per germline, CDR1 DFQATT and CDR2 SNEGSKA (reference sequence). CDR3 length equals 14 residues. Trimming cost V 5 bases and J 1 base, with 14 bases left between them.

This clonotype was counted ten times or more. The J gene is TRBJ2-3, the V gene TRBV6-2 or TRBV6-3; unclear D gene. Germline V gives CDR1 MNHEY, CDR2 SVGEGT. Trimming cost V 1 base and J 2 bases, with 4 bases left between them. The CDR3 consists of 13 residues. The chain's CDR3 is CASSYLYTDTQYF. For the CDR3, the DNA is TGTGCCAGCAGTTACTTATACACAGATACGCAGTATTTT.

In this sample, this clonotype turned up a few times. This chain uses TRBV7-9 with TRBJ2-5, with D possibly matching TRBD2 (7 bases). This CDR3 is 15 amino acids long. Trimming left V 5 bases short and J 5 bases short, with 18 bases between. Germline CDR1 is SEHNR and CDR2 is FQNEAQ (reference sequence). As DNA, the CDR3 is TGTGCCAGCAGCGCCCGGGGGGCTAGCCGGGAGACCCAGTACTTC. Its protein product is CASSARGASRETQYF.